The TCR beta chain described here comes from a study of response to subunit inactivated influenza vaccine. The CDR3 sequence is 14 residues long. Trimming shortened V by 4 bases and J by 3 bases, and 13 bases separated the two germline ends. Looked up from germline, CDR1 is MNHNS and CDR2 is SASEGT. TCRdb used MiXCR to reprocess the RT-PCR reads, holding one entry per CDR3 protein. The profile shows some 480,000 distinct CDR3 sequences, 9.5% to 13% of them singletons. The TCR was taken from a man aged 45 to 65 who received an inactivated influenza vaccine. This sample comprised PBMCs from blood, obtained roughly 45 days after vaccination. The rearrangement links TRBV6-1 to TRBJ2-7; the D gene is possibly TRBD1 (6 bases). CDR3 sequence reads: CASSVRQELYEQYF. For the CDR3, the DNA is TGTGCCAGCAGTGTTAGACAGGAGCTCTACGAGCAGTACTTC.